A single sample is the source of the 18 T cell receptor beta chains below, sequenced in a study of ipilimumab plus nivolumab after autologous stem cell transplantation. This table comes from immunoSEQ multiplex PCR, and its TCRdb copy is limited to in-frame clones, with some not included. The table includes about 43,000 clones, about 88% detected once. The specimen was PBMCs, collected in a trial of ipilimumab plus nivolumab as post-transplant consolidation. The receptor source for this set is a male donor with multiple myeloma.

This clone showed up just a few times. The J gene is TRBJ1-5, the V gene TRBV15; D remains ambiguous. In germline, CDR1 is LNHNV, CDR2 YYDKDF (reference sequence). Trimming took off 1 base at V and 2 bases at J, with 9 bases between the two ends. The CDR3 runs to 15 residues. CDR3 region: CATSRGLGGNQPQHF. CDR3 nucleotides: TGTGCCACCAGCAGAGGTTTGGGCGGCAATCAGCCCCAGCATTTT.

This clone is a singleton in its sample. V and J are TRBV6-1 and TRBJ2-7, with no clear D. This CDR3 region has 11 residues. Germline CDR1 and CDR2: MNHNS and SASEGT. With 2 bases removed from V and 2 bases from J, the gap between germline ends came to 1 base. Here the CDR3 DNA reads TGTGCCAGCAGTGAAACCTACGAGCAGTACTTC. This encodes CASSETYEQYF.

The chain links TRBV5-1 to TRBJ2-5, with D possibly TRBD2 on 6 matching bases. V was clipped by 0 bases and J by 2 bases, with 17 bases between them. Germline lookup yields CDR1 SGHRS and CDR2 YFSETQ. The CDR3 contains 17 residues. Here the CDR3 reads CASSLGSRAGSQETQYF. In nucleotides, the CDR3 is TGCGCCAGCAGCTTGGGGTCCCGTGCGGGGTCACAAGAGACCCAGTACTTC.

This clone was seen only a few times. The V gene is TRBV4-1, the J gene TRBJ1-1; the D is unclear. The CDR3 is 13 amino acids. V lost 6 bases to trimming and J lost 5 bases, with 13 bases between them. Germline-derived CDR1 and CDR2 are MGHRA and YSYEKL. The CDR3 spells CASSQAGLTEAFF. For the CDR3, the DNA is TGCGCCAGCAGTCAGGCGGGTTTAACTGAAGCTTTCTTT.

This sequence joins TRBV4-1 and TRBJ2-7; possibly TRBD2 for D (6 bases). This CDR3 has 16 residues. CDR1 is MGHRA and CDR2 is YSYEKL in the germline V gene. V was shortened by 6 bases and J by 6 bases, with 24 bases between the two germline ends. CDR3 amino acids: CASRQTRGHSKPEQYF. CDR3 nucleotides: TGCGCCAGCAGACAAACGCGGGGCCACTCCAAACCCGAGCAGTACTTC.

The chain's CDR3 is CASSIDFRGRAYGYTF. The CDR3 DNA follows: TGTGCCAGTAGTATAGATTTCAGGGGACGGGCTTATGGCTACACCTTC. This sequence joins TRBV19 and TRBJ1-2, with D possibly being TRBD1 (6 bases). Germline values: CDR1 LNHDA, CDR2 SQIVND (reference sequence). The CDR3 is 16 residues long. Trimming left V 0 bases short and J 5 bases short, with 16 bases between.

The chain links TRBV4-1 to TRBJ2-7, with a tentative D call TRBD2 (5 bases). Trimming pared 4 bases from V and 0 bases from J, leaving 13 bases between. The length of the CDR3 is 15 residues. Per the germline V gene, CDR1 is MGHRA and CDR2 is YSYEKL. In nucleotides, the CDR3 is TGCGCCAGCAGCCGTGAAGGAGGTCACTCCTACGAGCAGTACTTC. Translation: CASSREGGHSYEQYF.

V is TRBV7-8 and J is TRBJ2-5, with TRBD1 matching over 10 bases. Germline V CDR1 and CDR2: SGHVS, FQNEAQ. The CDR3 is 13 amino acids. Trimming removed 5 bases from V and 7 bases from J; junction bases left unmatched: 4. CDR3 loop: CASSPRDRGTQYF. As DNA, the CDR3 is TGTGCCAGCAGCCCCCGGGACAGGGGGACCCAGTACTTC.

In its sample, this clone was seen a few times. This chain uses TRBV6-1 with TRBJ2-7; tentative D call: TRBD2 (6 bases). CDR1 and CDR2 (germline): MNHNS, SASEGT. Trimming removed 7 bases from V and 4 bases from J, with 11 bases in between. CDR3 size: 12 residues. This CDR3 reads CASIRDLYEQYF. The DNA of the CDR3 is TGTGCCAGCATCCGGGACTTATACGAGCAGTACTTC.

V and J are TRBV9 and TRBJ2-3; D gene ambiguous. The length of the CDR3 is 11 residues. Germline V lookup: CDR1 SGDLS, CDR2 YYNGEE. V lost 3 bases and J 4 bases, leaving 3 bases between the germline ends. CDR3 bases: TGTGCCAGCAGCGCCTCAGATACGCAGTATTTT. This encodes CASSASDTQYF.

V is TRBV6-6 and J is TRBJ1-5, with D possibly being TRBD1 (6 bases). Trimming removed 2 bases at V and 2 bases at J, with 13 bases between. The germline V gene encodes CDR1 MNHNY and CDR2 SVGAGI (reference sequence). The CDR3 contains 16 residues. The CDR3 protein is CASSYRTGFGNQPQHF. As DNA, the CDR3 is TGTGCCAGCAGTTACAGAACAGGGTTTGGCAATCAGCCCCAGCATTTT.

This clone was detected a few times. The V call is TRBV20-1, the J call TRBJ1-2; D possibly corresponds to TRBD1 (5 bases). Germline values: CDR1 DFQATT, CDR2 SNEGSKA (reference sequence). Trimming took off 6 bases at V and 6 bases at J, with 11 bases between the two ends. The CDR3 has 11 residues. This chain's CDR3 is CSARAGDGYTF. CDR3 coding DNA: TGCAGTGCCCGGGCGGGGGATGGCTACACCTTC.

This clone was observed once. The chain links TRBV7-9 to TRBJ2-1; D assignment may be TRBD1 or TRBD2 (6 bases each). Germline V gives CDR1 SEHNR, CDR2 FQNEAQ (reference sequence). The CDR3 spans 16 residues. V was shortened by 5 bases and J by 4 bases, with 18 bases between the two germline ends. The CDR3 loop is CASSAEGGAGYNEQFF. CDR3 DNA sequence: TGTGCCAGCAGCGCAGAGGGGGGAGCAGGGTACAATGAGCAGTTCTTC.

As DNA, the CDR3 is TGTGCCAGCAGCCGCAGCCGTACAGGGCCGTATGGCTACACCTTC. Translation gives CASSRSRTGPYGYTF. This chain joins TRBV7-2 and TRBJ1-2, with a tentative D call TRBD1 (6 bases). CDR1 is SGHTA and CDR2 is FQGNSA in the germline V gene. CDR3 length: 15 amino acids. Between the trimmed V and J ends, which lost 5 bases and 5 bases, there was a span of 18 bases.

V usage is TRBV11-2 and J usage is TRBJ2-7; D not resolved. V lost 5 bases and J lost 3, with 5 bases in between. This CDR3 has 11 residues. CDR1 is SGHAT, CDR2 FQNNGV, per germline. CDR3 coding DNA: TGTGCCAGCAGCCCCTTCTACGAGCAGTACTTC. The encoded protein is CASSPFYEQYF. Full variable domain (rest looked up from reference TRBV11-2 and TRBJ2-7): EAGVAQSPRYKIIEKRQSVAFWCNPISGHATLYWYQQILGQGPKLLIQFQNNGVVDDSQLPKDRFSAERLKGVDSTLKIQPAKLEDSAVYLCASSPFYEQYFGPGTRLTVT.

The chain employs TRBV5-1 and TRBJ1-1; unclear D gene. The CDR3 consists of 13 residues. Germline CDR1 SGHRS, CDR2 YFSETQ. V was cut by 3 bases and J by 1 base, with 7 bases left in between. The CDR3 loop is CASSYGQNTEAFF. In nucleotides, the CDR3 is TGCGCCAGCAGCTACGGGCAGAACACTGAAGCTTTCTTT.

The V and J genes are TRBV7-2 and TRBJ2-7, with a tentative D call TRBD1 (6 bases). The CDR3 is 15 amino acids. Germline V lookup: CDR1 SGHTA, CDR2 FQGNSA. Between the trimmed V and J ends, which lost 5 bases and 5 bases, there was a span of 19 bases. CDR3 residues: CASSLRQGLGNEQYF. CDR3 nucleotides: TGTGCCAGCAGCCTAAGGCAGGGGTTGGGGAACGAGCAGTACTTC.

This clone was seen more than once but under ten times. CDR3 DNA: TGTGCCAGCAGCTTAGTGGGGGGCGCGAACACTGAAGCTTTCTTT. It encodes CASSLVGGANTEAFF. The chain couples TRBV7-9 to TRBJ1-1, with TRBD1 as a possible D gene (6 bases). Trimming pared 1 base from V and 1 base from J, leaving 10 bases between. CDR1 and CDR2 from the germline V gene are SEHNR and FQNEAQ (reference sequence). The CDR3 consists of 15 residues.